This T cell receptor (beta chain) was sequenced for a study of CD8 T cells in ankylosing spondylitis. Study findings and constraints: Reportedly, significant enrichment of disease-linked clones occurred in matched ankylosing spondylitis synovial fluid.

Regarding this clonotype: Its antigen is unidentified.

TCRdb used MiXCR to reprocess the 5' RACE reads, holding one entry per CDR3 protein. The table records more than 110,000 distinct CDR3 sequences, 7% to 10% of them present only once. The germline CDR1 and CDR2 sequences are SGHTA and FQGNSA. V gave up 5 bases and J gave up 5 bases; unmatched junction bases: 9. CDR3 length: 16 residues. This receptor was obtained from a male donor with ankylosing spondylitis. Sequenced material: synovial fluid, either unsorted or a sorted T cell fraction (not recorded which). The chain employs TRBV7-2 and TRBJ2-1; TRBD1 matches at 10 bases. The CDR3 spells CASSPNRDRGNNEQFF. The CDR3 DNA is TGTGCCAGCAGCCCTAACCGGGACAGGGGCAACAATGAGCAGTTCTTC.